The rows below give T cell receptor beta chains drawn from one sample of a study of molecular identifiers for immune sequencing clone quantification. TCRdb reprocessed the PCR reads with MiXCR, giving one entry per CDR3 protein. The sample shows 400,000 to 600,000 distinct CDR3 sequences, roughly 23% of them seen only once. The sample comprised naive CD8+ T cells from blood, with Jurkat cell RNA spiked in. The origin of the receptors is a human donor in good health. Some libraries in this study had Jurkat cell RNA spiked in. CDR3s include the opening cysteine and the closing phenylalanine or tryptophan. The order of the fields is V gene, D gene, J gene, clone size, CDR3 protein, CDR3 DNA. D genes are given only for firm matches. Some rows have no size entry. The others give once, few or many, or a class for an expanded clone.

v_call: TRBV6-1
d_call: -
j_call: TRBJ2-3
clone_size: many
cdr3_aa: CASSEYEGGSDTQYF
cdr3_nt: TGTGCCAGCAGTGAATATGAGGGGGGATCAGATACGCAGTATTTT

v_call: TRBV30
d_call: -
j_call: TRBJ1-2
clone_size: few
cdr3_aa: CAWSVVRGYGYTF
cdr3_nt: TGTGCCTGGAGTGTCGTCCGAGGCTATGGCTACACCTTC

v_call: TRBV27
d_call: -
j_call: TRBJ2-1
clone_size: -
cdr3_aa: CASSVNRNEQFF
cdr3_nt: TGTGCCAGCAGTGTCAACAGAAATGAGCAGTTCTTC

v_call: TRBV24-1
d_call: TRBD2
j_call: TRBJ2-1
clone_size: many
cdr3_aa: CATSDSAGPYNEQFF
cdr3_nt: TGTGCCACCAGTGATTCAGCGGGACCCTACAATGAGCAGTTCTTC

v_call: TRBV28
d_call: -
j_call: TRBJ2-3
clone_size: few
cdr3_aa: CASRFRDENSYTQYF
cdr3_nt: TGTGCCAGCAGGTTCCGGGACGAGAACAGTTATACGCAGTATTTT

v_call: TRBV7-6
d_call: TRBD1
j_call: TRBJ1-3
clone_size: few
cdr3_aa: CASSSAGQPTNHSGNTIYF
cdr3_nt: TGTGCCAGCAGCTCGGCGGGACAGCCAACTAATCACTCTGGAAACACCATATATTTT

v_call: TRBV21-1
d_call: -
j_call: TRBJ2-7
clone_size: -
cdr3_aa: CASSKAGGTLREQYF
cdr3_nt: TGTGCCAGTAGCAAAGCGGGGGGAACCTTGCGCGAGCAGTACTTC

v_call: TRBV20-1
d_call: -
j_call: TRBJ1-2
clone_size: many
cdr3_aa: CSAKQGGSNYGYTF
cdr3_nt: TGCAGTGCTAAACAGGGCGGATCTAACTATGGCTACACCTTC

v_call: TRBV11-2
d_call: -
j_call: TRBJ1-1
clone_size: many
cdr3_aa: CASSLGEETLNTEAFF
cdr3_nt: TGTGCCAGCAGCTTAGGTGAGGAGACACTGAACACTGAAGCTTTCTTT

v_call: TRBV27
d_call: TRBD1
j_call: TRBJ2-6
clone_size: few
cdr3_aa: CASSPTGVAGANVLTF
cdr3_nt: TGTGCCAGCAGTCCCACAGGGGTAGCTGGGGCCAACGTCCTGACTTTC

v_call: TRBV11-2
d_call: -
j_call: TRBJ2-1
clone_size: -
cdr3_aa: CASSLDGDEQFF
cdr3_nt: TGTGCCAGCAGCTTAGACGGCGATGAGCAGTTCTTC

v_call: TRBV27
d_call: -
j_call: TRBJ2-3
clone_size: -
cdr3_aa: CASSLYRETDTQYF
cdr3_nt: TGTGCCAGCAGTTTATATAGGGAAACAGATACGCAGTATTTT

v_call: TRBV5-1
d_call: TRBD1
j_call: TRBJ2-3
clone_size: many
cdr3_aa: CASSYFTGDLEDTQYF
cdr3_nt: TGCGCCAGCAGCTATTTTACAGGGGACCTCGAAGATACGCAGTATTTT

v_call: TRBV6-2/TRBV6-3
d_call: TRBD2
j_call: TRBJ2-3
clone_size: many
cdr3_aa: CASGGLAGTDTQYF
cdr3_nt: TGTGCCAGCGGGGGACTAGCGGGCACAGATACGCAGTATTTT

v_call: TRBV19
d_call: TRBD1
j_call: TRBJ1-6
clone_size: -
cdr3_aa: CASSARQGYVSPLHF
cdr3_nt: TGTGCCAGTAGTGCCCGACAGGGGTACGTTTCACCCCTCCACTTT

v_call: TRBV13
d_call: -
j_call: TRBJ2-1
clone_size: -
cdr3_aa: CASSLEGDGSYNEQFF
cdr3_nt: TGTGCCAGCAGCTTAGAGGGGGATGGGTCCTACAATGAGCAGTTCTTC

v_call: TRBV25-1
d_call: TRBD2
j_call: TRBJ2-1
clone_size: few
cdr3_aa: CASSEYEGGLAGTNEQFF
cdr3_nt: TGTGCCAGCAGTGAATATGAGGGCGGACTAGCGGGAACCAATGAGCAGTTCTTC

v_call: TRBV14
d_call: -
j_call: TRBJ1-5
clone_size: -
cdr3_aa: CASSETHSNQPQHF
cdr3_nt: TGTGCCAGCAGCGAGACACATAGCAATCAGCCCCAGCATTTT

v_call: TRBV27
d_call: TRBD2
j_call: TRBJ2-7
clone_size: many
cdr3_aa: CASSLSGGSGYEQYF
cdr3_nt: TGTGCCAGCAGTTTATCGGGGGGGAGTGGTTACGAGCAGTACTTC

v_call: TRBV7-9
d_call: -
j_call: TRBJ2-4
clone_size: -
cdr3_aa: CASSRAGEAKNIQYF
cdr3_nt: TGTGCCAGCAGCCGGGCCGGGGAGGCCAAAAACATTCAGTACTTC

v_call: TRBV5-6
d_call: TRBD2
j_call: TRBJ2-3
clone_size: once
cdr3_aa: CASSLSQAGFTDTQYF
cdr3_nt: TGTGCCAGCAGCTTGTCGCAAGCGGGATTCACAGATACGCAGTACTTT

v_call: TRBV19
d_call: -
j_call: TRBJ2-1
clone_size: -
cdr3_aa: CASSDPPQTGNSYNEQFF
cdr3_nt: TGTGCCAGTAGCGACCCCCCCCAAACAGGGAACTCCTACAATGAGCAGTTCTTC

v_call: TRBV11-2
d_call: TRBD2
j_call: TRBJ2-5
clone_size: -
cdr3_aa: CASSPGTSDWETQYF
cdr3_nt: TGTGCCAGCAGCCCTGGGACTAGCGATTGGGAGACCCAGTACTTC

v_call: TRBV7-9
d_call: -
j_call: TRBJ1-4
clone_size: -
cdr3_aa: CASSSTRPVVSNEKLFF
cdr3_nt: TGTGCCAGCAGCTCAACACGGCCGGTCGTATCTAATGAAAAACTGTTTTTT

v_call: TRBV30
d_call: -
j_call: TRBJ1-1
clone_size: -
cdr3_aa: CAWRPTQNTEAFF
cdr3_nt: TGTGCCTGGAGACCCACACAGAACACTGAAGCTTTCTTT

v_call: TRBV14
d_call: TRBD2
j_call: TRBJ2-3
clone_size: many
cdr3_aa: CASSQGRLAGANTQYF
cdr3_nt: TGTGCCAGCAGCCAAGGTCGGCTAGCGGGCGCAAATACGCAGTATTTT

v_call: TRBV19
d_call: -
j_call: TRBJ1-5
clone_size: few
cdr3_aa: CASSVGTRSDQPQHF
cdr3_nt: TGTGCCAGTAGTGTCGGGACTCGATCTGATCAGCCCCAGCATTTT

v_call: TRBV2
d_call: -
j_call: TRBJ1-3
clone_size: -
cdr3_aa: CASRGTVFTYSGNTIYF
cdr3_nt: TGTGCCAGCAGAGGTACAGTTTTTACCTACTCTGGAAACACCATATATTTT

v_call: TRBV14
d_call: -
j_call: TRBJ2-7
clone_size: many
cdr3_aa: CASSLTGSGEQYF
cdr3_nt: TGTGCCAGCAGCCTAACCGGGTCTGGCGAGCAGTACTTC

v_call: TRBV6-5
d_call: -
j_call: TRBJ2-7
clone_size: few
cdr3_aa: CASSPPNYEQYF
cdr3_nt: TGTGCCAGCAGTCCTCCCAACTACGAGCAGTACTTC

v_call: TRBV7-6
d_call: TRBD1
j_call: TRBJ1-1
clone_size: -
cdr3_aa: CASSPQGGLDTEAFF
cdr3_nt: TGTGCCAGCAGCCCGCAGGGGGGTCTGGACACTGAAGCTTTCTTT

v_call: TRBV29-1
d_call: TRBD1
j_call: TRBJ1-2
clone_size: -
cdr3_aa: CSVEETGGNYGYTF
cdr3_nt: TGCAGCGTTGAGGAGACAGGGGGTAACTATGGCTACACCTTC

v_call: TRBV7-7
d_call: -
j_call: TRBJ2-3
clone_size: few
cdr3_aa: CASSPGTVTDTQYF
cdr3_nt: TGTGCCAGCAGCCCCGGGACGGTCACAGATACGCAGTATTTT